This T cell receptor (beta chain) was profiled in a study of identical twins. Regarding the study as a whole: Excess low generation probability was seen in twin-shared out-of-frame alpha sequences. Out-of-frame beta chain sequences displayed weaker excess sharing between twins.

CDR3 length: 12 amino acids. The V and J ends lost 3 bases and 5 bases respectively, with 6 bases between them. Template switching added a universal primer site, and cDNA bore unique molecular identifiers. TCRdb reprocessed the 5' RACE reads with MiXCR, giving one entry per CDR3 protein. The sample lists nearly 900,000 distinct CDR3 sequences, around 12% occurring once. The table lists this clonotype with many counts. Antigen: not known. The same data also contributed to another study, on yellow fever vaccine responses in identical twins.

The chain joins TRBV12-3 or TRBV12-4 to TRBJ2-3, with unresolved D. Sequencing was carried out using PBMCs. This clonotype was sampled from a woman aged 18-35 years in good health. CDR3 sequence: CASSLGLDTQYF. CDR3 DNA: TGTGCCAGCAGTTTGGGGTTAGATACGCAGTATTTT.